Listed below are T cell receptor beta chains from one sample, sequenced in a study of regulatory T cells in long-lasting Graves disease. Via MiXCR, TCRdb re-called the multiplex PCR reads, giving one row per CDR3 protein. The data show 450,000 to 600,000 distinct CDR3 sequences, roughly 13% seen once. This sample also belongs to another study, concerning T cells in Graves' hyperthyroidism and ophthalmopathy.

This sample comprised peripheral blood mononuclear cells (PBMCs), obtained at new diagnosis, from a patient treated with antithyroid drugs. These receptors were collected from a man aged 30 to 45 with Graves disease. Each CDR3 is given with its conserved first and last residue. Each record gives: D gene, CDR3 length, V gene, J gene, clone size, CDR3 DNA, CDR3 protein. A D gene is named only where the DNA matches it firmly. The size entry is marked missing in some rows and otherwise reads once, few, many or a size class.

TRBD1	13	TRBV30	TRBJ2-5	few	TGTGCCTGGAGTCGGACAGGGGTAGAGACCCAGTACTTC	CAWSRTGVETQYF
.	15	TRBV27	TRBJ2-2	few	TGTGCCAGCAGTTCCTGGGGGAGGAACACCGGGGAGCTGTTTTTT	CASSSWGRNTGELFF
.	14	TRBV7-9	TRBJ1-2	many	TGTGCCAGCAGAAACCGGGACGCTCCCTATGGCTACACCTTC	CASRNRDAPYGYTF
.	11	TRBV30	TRBJ2-1	many	TGTGCCTGGATGGGAGCTAATGAGCAGTTCTTC	CAWMGANEQFF
.	14	TRBV5-5	TRBJ2-1	many	TGTGCCAGCAGCTTCTCACAGGGAAGGAATGAGCAGTTCTTC	CASSFSQGRNEQFF
TRBD1	15	TRBV27	TRBJ1-5	many	TGTGCCAGCAGTTTAGTCAGGGGGCACGGTCAGCCCCAGCATTTT	CASSLVRGHGQPQHF
TRBD2	16	TRBV3-1	TRBJ2-1	.	TGTGCCGGCAGCCCCACGCTAGCGGGGCCGTACAATGAGCAGTTCTTC	CAGSPTLAGPYNEQFF
TRBD1	13	TRBV12-3/TRBV12-4	TRBJ1-1	many	TGTGCCAGCAGTCTCAACCAACAGGGGTGGACTTTCTTT	CASSLNQQGWTFF
TRBD2	11	TRBV20-1	TRBJ2-3	many	TGCAGTGCGTTAGCGGGAGACACGCAGTATTTT	CSALAGDTQYF
TRBD1	14	TRBV19	TRBJ1-1	many	TGTGCCAGTAGGAGGGGACAGCTGAACACTGAAGCTTTCTTT	CASRRGQLNTEAFF
.	12	TRBV19	TRBJ1-1	many	TGTGCCAGTAGTGAAACGTACACTGAAGCTTTCTTT	CASSETYTEAFF
TRBD1	16	TRBV29-1	TRBJ1-1	many	TGCAGCGTGCGCAAGGAGCTCGGACAGGGAGGCACTGAAGCTTTCTTT	CSVRKELGQGGTEAFF
.	13	TRBV2	TRBJ1-6	.	TGTGCCAGCATTGGGACCGCTAATTCACCCCTCCACTTT	CASIGTANSPLHF